The present entry profiles one TCR beta chain with its context. The sample comes from a study of blood T cell repertoires in COVID-19. About the research overall: Both acute and convalescent COVID-19 samples were obtained from the United States, Italy and Spain. PBMCs, B-cell-depleted T cells, or T cells were the source of the cDNA or gDNA that made up the material.

The authors' processing: Scientists estimated how many nucleated cells there were by amplifying reference gene primers. TCRdb's table, derived via immunoSEQ multiplex PCR, lists solely in-frame clones and lacks some. V, J and clone size reflect that table, while D and trimming were determined from the DNA. Here the sample spans 250,000 or so clones, roughly 83% being singletons. This CDR3 region has 17 residues. In germline, CDR1 is KGHSH, CDR2 LQKENI. V lost 4 bases to trimming and J lost 3 bases, with 19 bases between them. The TCR was taken from a woman aged 50 to 65 who had recovered from COVID-19. The V and J genes are TRBV18 and TRBJ1-5, with D hard to call. The source material was PBMCs or T cells enriched from blood (not recorded which). CDR3 nucleotides: TGTGCCAGCTCACGGGGAGGAGGGCTGGGATCCAATCAGCCCCAGCATTTT. Translated, it gives CASSRGGGLGSNQPQHF.